Each of the 9 T cell receptor beta chains below was sequenced from the same sample in a study of blood T cell repertoires in COVID-19. TCRdb's table, derived via immunoSEQ multiplex PCR, lists solely in-frame clones and lacks some. The sample has just over 95,000 clones, about 80% seen once. What was sequenced was peripheral blood. Receptors were obtained from a man older than 75 with acute or convalescent COVID-19.

In its sample, this clone was seen a few times. This chain links TRBV10-3 with TRBJ2-2, with 7 bases matching TRBD1. CDR3 length equals 15 residues. V shed 6 bases, J shed 2 bases, and the junction held 6 bases outside the gene matches. Germline values: CDR1 ENHRY, CDR2 SYGVKD. CDR3 sequence reads: CAISEGQSNTGELFF. The CDR3, as DNA: TGTGCCATCAGCGAGGGACAGAGTAACACCGGGGAGCTGTTTTTT.

This chain uses TRBV7-8 with TRBJ2-1; TRBD2 matches at 9 bases. The CDR3 extends over 16 amino acids. The trim removed 2 bases at V and 2 bases at J, leaving 4 bases unmatched. Germline assignment: CDR1 SGHVS and CDR2 FQNEAQ. CDR3 sequence: CASSLRASGAYNEQFF. CDR3 nucleotide sequence: TGTGCCAGCAGCTTAAGGGCTAGCGGGGCCTACAATGAGCAGTTCTTC.

In nucleotides, the CDR3 is TGTGCCTGGAGCCTAGCGGGGGCGGGCAGCACAGATACGCAGTATTTT. Protein sequence: CAWSLAGAGSTDTQYF. J is TRBJ2-3 and V is TRBV30; TRBD2 agrees at 10 bases. Germline loops: CDR1 GTSNPN, CDR2 SVGIG (reference sequence). The CDR3 totals 16 residues. The V gene end was trimmed by 3 bases and the J gene end by 0 bases; junction bases not matched to a gene: 6.

The chain couples TRBV28 to TRBJ1-2; 7 bases match TRBD1. Germline V gene sequence: CDR1 MDHEN, CDR2 SYDVKM. The V gene end was trimmed by 4 bases and the J gene end by 2 bases; junction bases not matched to a gene: 1. This CDR3 comprises 13 residues. The CDR3 DNA reads TGTGCCAGCAGTTCGACAGGGAACTATGGCTACACCTTC. This sequence encodes CASSSTGNYGYTF.

Here the CDR3 DNA reads TGCGCCAGCAGCCAAGACACAGGGGGAGGGAGCAATCAGCCCCAGCATTTT. This encodes CASSQDTGGGSNQPQHF. The chain has TRBV4-1 and TRBJ1-5, with 8 nucleotides matching TRBD1. The CDR3 extends over 17 amino acids. V trimming: 0 bases; J trimming: 1 base; junction bases outside the gene matches: 5. Germline V gene lookup returns CDR1 MGHRA and CDR2 YSYEKL.

This clone has more than one count but fewer than ten. The V call is TRBV3-1 (or the pseudogene TRBV3-2), the J call TRBJ1-2, with D unclear. V was pared by 3 bases and J by 7 bases, with 18 bases between. The germline gives CDR1 LGHDT, CDR2 YNNKEL (reference sequence). CDR3 length: 15 residues. CDR3 nucleotides: TGTGCCAGCAGCCATGATTCGTGGGCTGATAGTGGCTACACCTTC. This sequence encodes CASSHDSWADSGYTF.

This clone was seen a few times. This chain joins TRBV7-2 and TRBJ1-2; 8 nucleotides line up with TRBD1. This CDR3 region has 17 residues. After removal of 3 bases from V and 4 bases from J, the junction contained 13 bases not matched to a gene. Germline-derived CDR1 and CDR2 are SGHTA and FQGNSA. The CDR3 reads CASSFRAGGVSGYGYTF. In nucleotides, the CDR3 is TGTGCCAGCAGCTTTCGGGCAGGGGGCGTTTCTGGCTATGGCTACACCTTC.

The chain recombines TRBV9 with TRBJ2-1, with D perhaps matching TRBD1 (7 bases). The germline V gene has CDR1 SGDLS and CDR2 YYNGEE. This CDR3 comprises 16 residues. Trimming shortened V by 3 bases and J by 7 bases, and 20 bases separated the two germline ends. Here the CDR3 reads CASSADPRGARNEQFF. The CDR3 DNA reads as TGTGCCAGCAGCGCAGACCCCAGGGGGGCGCGGAATGAGCAGTTCTTC.

The V gene is TRBV11-3, the J gene TRBJ2-7; 7 nucleotides match TRBD1. J was trimmed by 5 bases and V by 4 bases; bases with no gene match: 8. CDR3 size: 14 residues. CDR1 SGHNT and CDR2 YENEEA come from the germline V gene. CDR3 bases: TGTGCCAGCAGCTCCGGACAGGTTGAGAACGAGCAGTACTTC. Protein sequence: CASSSGQVENEQYF.